The 15 T cell receptor beta chains presented below share a single source sample, sequenced in a study of blood T cell repertoires in COVID-19 (dated by TCRdb to the early 2020s). The protocol used for the library was the immunoSEQ multiplex PCR assay. TCRdb limited this immuneACCESS table to in-frame rearrangements with V and J called. A share of clones is missing; checked studies link under half to unresolved V genes, and the rest is unexplained. The sample has 100,000 to 110,000 clones on record, approximately 93% of them singletons. About 2.2% of the sample rests with the top ten. Material: peripheral blood. Receptor source: a man aged 50-59 years with active COVID-19.

This chain uses TRBV19 with TRBJ1-2; 12 bases are a match to TRBD1. J was trimmed by 6 bases and V by 2 bases; bases with no gene match: 7. The CDR3 loop spans 16 amino acids. Per the germline V gene, CDR1 is LNHDA and CDR2 is SQIVND (reference sequence). Here the CDR3 reads CASSIRGTGGPDGYTF. CDR3 bases: TGTGCCAGTAGTATACGTGGGACAGGGGGCCCGGATGGCTACACCTTC.

This clone has more than one count but fewer than ten. The chain uses TRBV27 and TRBJ1-1; 10 bases fit TRBD1. The CDR3 has 15 residues. CDR1 and CDR2 from the germline V gene are MNHEY and SMNVEV (reference sequence). With 5 bases clipped from V and 5 bases from J, the junction kept 8 bases outside the gene matches. CDR3: CASSLSGTGATEAFF. In DNA, the CDR3 is TGTGCCAGCAGTCTCTCCGGGACAGGGGCTACTGAAGCTTTCTTT.

The chain recombines TRBV7-9 with TRBJ1-2, with 8 bases matching TRBD1. Germline V lookup: CDR1 SEHNR, CDR2 FQNEAQ (reference sequence). The CDR3 is made up of 13 amino acids. V was clipped by 5 bases and J by 3 bases; unmatched bases: 2. The CDR3 protein is CASSETGDYGYTF. CDR3 bases: TGTGCCAGCAGCGAGACAGGGGACTATGGCTACACCTTC. The entire variable domain, with the rest obtained from reference TRBV7-9 and TRBJ1-2, is as follows: DTGVSQNPRHKITKRGQNVTFRCDPISEHNRLYWYRQTLGQGPEFLTYFQNEAQLEKSRLLSDRFSAERPKGSFSTLEIQRTEQGDSAMYLCASSETGDYGYTFGSGTRLTVV.

The J gene is TRBJ1-1, the V gene TRBV2; no firm D call. The V gene's germline CDR1 is SNHLY and CDR2 FYNNEI. This CDR3 spans 13 amino acids. Trimming left V 7 bases short and J 3 bases short, with 12 bases between. CDR3 sequence reads: CASKREGYTEAFF. The CDR3, as DNA: TGTGCCAGCAAACGTGAGGGTTACACTGAAGCTTTCTTT.

This clone has only one observation. The chain combines TRBV2 with TRBJ1-1, with D possibly TRBD1 on 5 matching bases. V gave up 6 bases and J gave up 6 bases, with 23 bases separating them. This CDR3 has 16 amino acids. Germline V gives CDR1 SNHLY, CDR2 FYNNEI. The CDR3 sequence: CASSTGERALPAEAFF. In nucleotides, the CDR3 is TGTGCCAGCAGCACGGGGGAGAGGGCTCTGCCCGCTGAAGCTTTCTTT.

The rearrangement uses TRBV6-5 and TRBJ2-3, with 7 bases lining up with TRBD1. J lost 2 bases, V lost 4 bases, and 3 bases had no gene match. The CDR3 runs to 14 residues. CDR1 is MNHEY, CDR2 SVGAGI, per germline. The CDR3 nucleotides are TGTGCCAGCAGTTCGGACAGGTTCACAGATACGCAGTATTTT. This encodes CASSSDRFTDTQYF.

This clone has only one observation. The J gene is TRBJ1-3, the V gene TRBV6-5, with a tentative D call TRBD1 (6 bases). Deletions cut 6 bases from V and 1 base from J, with 10 bases between. CDR3 length: 14 amino acids. Germline V gene lookup returns CDR1 MNHEY and CDR2 SVGAGI. This CDR3 is CASRSQGSGNTIYF. CDR3 bases: TGTGCCAGCAGATCCCAGGGGTCTGGAAACACCATATATTTT.

The V and J genes are TRBV7-3 and TRBJ1-5; no clear D. The CDR3 loop spans 13 amino acids. The germline CDR1 and CDR2 sequences are SGHTA and FQGTGA. With 4 bases removed from V and 6 bases from J, the gap between germline ends came to 10 bases. The CDR3 DNA reads TGTGCCAGCAGCTCCAATAGCGGTCAGCCCCAGCATTTT. It is translated as CASSSNSGQPQHF.

This chain uses TRBV2 with TRBJ2-1; D is perhaps TRBD1 (6 bases). The CDR3 length is 16 residues. The germline V gene has CDR1 SNHLY and CDR2 FYNNEI. V was pared by 0 bases and J by 0 bases, with 9 bases between. CDR3 sequence: CASSEATGSSYNEQFF. CDR3 coding DNA: TGTGCCAGCAGTGAAGCGACAGGAAGCTCCTACAATGAGCAGTTCTTC.

The gene calls are TRBV15 and TRBJ2-6; D not resolved. The length of the CDR3 is 15 residues. The germline CDR1 and CDR2 sequences are LNHNV and YYDKDF (reference sequence). V lost 5 bases and J lost 0, with 8 bases in between. The CDR3 DNA reads as TGTGCCACCAGCCCGTCCCGCTCTGGGGCCAACGTCCTGACTTTC. Amino acids: CATSPSRSGANVLTF.

The chain carries TRBV4-2 and TRBJ1-6, with D uncertain. Germline V gene data show CDR1 as LGHNA and CDR2 as YNFKEQ. Trimming pared 0 bases from V and 7 bases from J, leaving 7 bases between. CDR3 size: 14 residues. Here the CDR3 DNA reads TGTGCCAGCAGCCAAGAGGCCAGGAATTCACCCCTCCACTTT. This sequence encodes CASSQEARNSPLHF.

This clone was picked up one time. CDR3 protein: CASSFQVIRVNEQFF. CDR3 nucleotide sequence: TGTGCCAGCAGCTTTCAGGTAATCAGGGTCAATGAGCAGTTCTTC. This sequence joins TRBV5-5 and TRBJ2-1, with a weak D call TRBD1 (5 bases). The V and J ends lost 2 bases and 6 bases respectively, with 15 bases between them. The CDR3 runs to 15 residues. Germline V CDR1 and CDR2: SGHKS, YYEKEE (reference sequence).

This sequence joins TRBV4-2 and TRBJ1-4; possibly TRBD1 for D (6 bases). The CDR3 sequence is 15 residues long. The V gene's germline CDR1 is LGHNA and CDR2 YNFKEQ. The germline V and J ends were trimmed by 0 bases and 7 bases, with 12 bases remaining between them. The CDR3 sequence: CASSQERGMGEKLFF. DNA for the CDR3: TGTGCCAGCAGCCAAGAAAGGGGGATGGGTGAAAAACTGTTTTTT.

The chain uses TRBV27 and TRBJ2-5; D is perhaps TRBD1 (5 bases). CDR3 length: 13 residues. Germline V gene sequence: CDR1 MNHEY, CDR2 SMNVEV (reference sequence). V lost 5 bases, J lost 5 bases, and 12 bases lay in between. The CDR3 sequence is CASSHRWSETQYF. As DNA, the CDR3 is TGTGCCAGCAGTCACAGGTGGTCGGAGACCCAGTACTTC.

V is TRBV5-4 and J is TRBJ2-1, with 12 bases that match TRBD2. The CDR3 has 16 amino acids. Trimming at V came to 5 bases and at J to 7 bases, leaving 10 bases not matched to a gene. The germline V gene has CDR1 SGHNT and CDR2 YYREEE (reference sequence). The CDR3 nucleotides read TGTGCCAGCAGTTTCCCTAGCGGGGGGGCTCGGAATGAGCAGTTCTTC. Translating it yields CASSFPSGGARNEQFF.